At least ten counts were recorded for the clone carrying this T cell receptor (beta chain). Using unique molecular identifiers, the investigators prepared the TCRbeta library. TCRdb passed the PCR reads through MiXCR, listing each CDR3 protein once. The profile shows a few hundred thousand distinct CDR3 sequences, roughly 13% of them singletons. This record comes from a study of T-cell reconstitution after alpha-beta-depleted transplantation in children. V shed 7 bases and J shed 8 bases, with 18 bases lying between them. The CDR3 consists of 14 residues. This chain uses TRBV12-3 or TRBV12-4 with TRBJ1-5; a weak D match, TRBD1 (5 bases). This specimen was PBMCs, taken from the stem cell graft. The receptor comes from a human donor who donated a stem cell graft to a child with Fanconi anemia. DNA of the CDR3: TGTGCCAGCACTATCGACGGGACCGCCAAGCCCCAGCATTTT. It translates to CASTIDGTAKPQHF.